These 5 T cell receptor beta chains share one sample of origin, sequenced in a study of T cells in Graves' hyperthyroidism and ophthalmopathy. Using RNA transcripts as the source, TCR beta CDR3 regions were amplified. With the HTBI primer set, the TCR CDR3 went through a first round of RT-PCR. TCRdb recomputed calls from the multiplex PCR reads with MiXCR, one row per CDR3 protein. The table has 100,000 to 130,000 distinct CDR3 sequences, 15% to 20% seen once. The sequencing input was blood. These receptors all come from a woman in her forties or fifties with Graves' hyperthyroidism.

This clonotype was counted ten times or more. The CDR3 DNA sequence: TGTGCCAGTAGCAAGACAGGCACCAAAAACATTCAGTACTTC. Its translation is CASSKTGTKNIQYF. The chain is built from TRBV19 and TRBJ2-4, with a tentative D call TRBD1 (6 bases). The CDR3 totals 14 residues. Trimming shortened V by 6 bases and J by 2 bases, and 11 bases separated the two germline ends. Per the germline V gene, CDR1 is LNHDA and CDR2 is SQIVND (reference sequence).

This clonotype was observed a few times. The chain recombines TRBV9 with TRBJ1-1, with D possibly matching TRBD1 (6 bases). Germline loops: CDR1 SGDLS, CDR2 YYNGEE. V shed 0 bases and J shed 6 bases, with 9 bases lying between them. CDR3 length equals 13 residues. The CDR3 here is CASSVAGGSEAFF. The CDR3 region has the DNA TGTGCCAGCAGCGTAGCCGGGGGCTCTGAAGCTTTCTTT.

This clonotype has a count of ten or more. This chain uses TRBV20-1 with TRBJ1-5, with D uncertain. The CDR3 is 14 amino acids. V was cut by 5 bases and J by 7 bases, with 18 bases left in between. Germline lookup yields CDR1 DFQATT and CDR2 SNEGSKA (reference sequence). The CDR3 reads CSALPGGMGQPQHF. The CDR3 nucleotides read TGCAGTGCTCTTCCCGGTGGGATGGGGCAGCCCCAGCATTTT.

This clonotype was seen many times. This chain joins TRBV12-3 or TRBV12-4 and TRBJ2-3; 11 nucleotides agree with TRBD2. Trimming cost V 3 bases and J 2 bases; bases outside gene matches: 7. CDR3 length equals 17 residues. The CDR3: CASSLGKLAGATDTQYF. In DNA form, the CDR3 reads TGTGCCAGCAGTTTGGGGAAACTAGCGGGAGCCACAGATACGCAGTATTTT.

There are many counts of this clonotype. J is TRBJ2-1 and V is TRBV5-1; no firm D call. Trimming shortened V by 2 bases and J by 9 bases, and 12 bases separated the two germline ends. Looked up from germline, CDR1 is SGHRS and CDR2 is YFSETQ. This CDR3 region has 13 residues. The CDR3 coding sequence is TGCGCCAGCAGCTTACAGCCTATGAGTGAGCAGTTCTTC. It specifies CASSLQPMSEQFF.